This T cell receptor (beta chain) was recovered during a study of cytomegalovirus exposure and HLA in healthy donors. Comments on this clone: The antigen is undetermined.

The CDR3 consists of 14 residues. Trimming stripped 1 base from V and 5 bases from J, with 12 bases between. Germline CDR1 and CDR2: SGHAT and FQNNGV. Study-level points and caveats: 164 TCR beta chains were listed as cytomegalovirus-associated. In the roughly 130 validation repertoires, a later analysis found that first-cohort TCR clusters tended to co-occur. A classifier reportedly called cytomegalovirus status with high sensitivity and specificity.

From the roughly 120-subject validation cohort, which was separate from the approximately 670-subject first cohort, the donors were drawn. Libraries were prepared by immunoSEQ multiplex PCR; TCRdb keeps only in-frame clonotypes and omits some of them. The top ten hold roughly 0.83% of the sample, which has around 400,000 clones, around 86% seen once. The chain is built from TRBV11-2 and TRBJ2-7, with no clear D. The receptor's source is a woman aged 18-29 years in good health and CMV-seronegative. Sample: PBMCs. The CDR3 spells CASSLGVRSNEQYF. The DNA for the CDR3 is TGTGCCAGCAGCTTAGGGGTCAGGTCTAACGAGCAGTACTTC.